The present T cell receptor (beta chain) was sequenced within a study of OX40 agonist ivuxolimab in advanced cancers. Study details: It was ivuxolimab, an agonistic anti-OX40 (CD134) antibody, that patients were treated with.

The table came from immunoSEQ multiplex PCR; TCRdb's copy has only in-frame clones and leaves some out. The table lists about 130,000 clones, 93% of them singletons. CDR1 is SGHKS, CDR2 YYEKEE, per germline (reference sequence). Trimming cost V 3 bases and J 4 bases; bases outside gene matches: 6. There are 16 residues in the CDR3. This TCR was sampled from an adult with an advanced solid tumor such as melanoma, head and neck, liver or kidney cancer. Sample: CD4+ or CD8+ T cells sorted from blood, taken in a trial of the OX40 agonist ivuxolimab. V and J are TRBV5-5 and TRBJ2-2; 10 nucleotides line up with TRBD1. CDR3 nucleotides: TGTGCCAGCAGCTCGACAGGGGGCTGGGTCACCGGGGAGCTGTTTTTT. It codes for CASSSTGGWVTGELFF.